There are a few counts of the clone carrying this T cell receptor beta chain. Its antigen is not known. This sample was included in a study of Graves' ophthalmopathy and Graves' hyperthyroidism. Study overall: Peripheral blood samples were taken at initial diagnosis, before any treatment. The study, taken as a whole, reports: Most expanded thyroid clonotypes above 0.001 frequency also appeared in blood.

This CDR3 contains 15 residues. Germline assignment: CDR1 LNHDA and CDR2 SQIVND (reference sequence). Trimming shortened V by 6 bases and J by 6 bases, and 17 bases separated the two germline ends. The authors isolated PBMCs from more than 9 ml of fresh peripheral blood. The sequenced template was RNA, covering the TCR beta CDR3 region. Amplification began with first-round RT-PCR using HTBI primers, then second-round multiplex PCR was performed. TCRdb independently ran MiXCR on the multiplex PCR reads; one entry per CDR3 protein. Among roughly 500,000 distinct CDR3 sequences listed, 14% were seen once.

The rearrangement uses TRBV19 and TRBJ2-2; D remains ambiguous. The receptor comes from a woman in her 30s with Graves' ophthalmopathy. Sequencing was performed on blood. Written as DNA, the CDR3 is TGTGCCAGTAGGCATTTGGGGTCAGTGTCCGGGGAGCTGTTTTTT. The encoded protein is CASRHLGSVSGELFF.